This TCR beta chain appears in the sequencing data of a study of blood T cell repertoires in COVID-19. Overall study context: Samples of COVID-19 (acute and convalescent) were obtained from the United States, Italy and Spain.

This clone was counted once. Under the authors' procedure: Cell counts per sample came from amplifying reference gene primers. The repertoire was sequenced with immunoSEQ multiplex PCR; TCRdb's copy has only in-frame clones and lacks some. V, J and clone size are those of that table, while D and trimming were read from the DNA. The profile covers approximately 180,000 clones, with roughly 89% appearing a single time and approximately 2.5% taken by the ten largest. Source material: PBMCs or T cells enriched from blood (not recorded which). This receptor was identified in a woman aged 40-49 years with acute COVID-19.

CDR3 residues: CAIAHGGGHEQYF. In nucleotides, the CDR3 is TGTGCCATTGCACACGGGGGGGGCCACGAGCAGTACTTC. The chain joins TRBV2 to TRBJ2-7, with TRBD2 matching over 8 bases. Trimming removed 10 bases from V and 5 bases from J; junction bases left unmatched: 10. CDR3 size: 13 residues. Germline values: CDR1 SNHLY, CDR2 FYNNEI.